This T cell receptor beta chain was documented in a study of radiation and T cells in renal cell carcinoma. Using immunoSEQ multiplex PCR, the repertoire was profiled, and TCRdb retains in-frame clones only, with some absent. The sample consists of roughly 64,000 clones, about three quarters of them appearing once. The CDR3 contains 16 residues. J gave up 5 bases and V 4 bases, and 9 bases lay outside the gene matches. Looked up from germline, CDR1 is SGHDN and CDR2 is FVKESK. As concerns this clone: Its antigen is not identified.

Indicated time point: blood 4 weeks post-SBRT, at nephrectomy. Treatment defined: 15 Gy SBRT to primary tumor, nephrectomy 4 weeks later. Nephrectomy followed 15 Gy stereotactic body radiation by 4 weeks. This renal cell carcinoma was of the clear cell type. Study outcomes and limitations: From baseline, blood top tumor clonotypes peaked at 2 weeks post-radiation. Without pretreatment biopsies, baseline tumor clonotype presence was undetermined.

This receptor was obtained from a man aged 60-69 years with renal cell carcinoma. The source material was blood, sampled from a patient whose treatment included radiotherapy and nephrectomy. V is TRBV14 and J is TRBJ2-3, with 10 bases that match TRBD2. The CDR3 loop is CASSRFLAGVGDTQYF. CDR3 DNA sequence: TGTGCCAGCAGCCGGTTTCTAGCGGGAGTAGGAGATACGCAGTATTTT.